This paragraph covers one TCR beta chain sequence. Its antigen is as yet unknown. A split of CD4+ cells into CD45RA+ naive and CD45RA-negative memory subsets was performed. The data were produced by immunoSEQ multiplex PCR, yet TCRdb's version contains in-frame clones alone and is incomplete. The sample consists of roughly 200,000 clones, 65% to 80% of them appearing once. The data were taken from a study of shared clonotypes between healthy human individuals. General study points: Sequencing depth was a factor that was expected to affect clonotype sharing among donors.

Sequencing used memory CD4+ T cells sorted from blood. Subset in this sample: CD45RA-negative fraction. This receptor was identified in a man between 25 and 39 years old in good health.

Here the CDR3 DNA reads TGTGCTAGTGGTAGAGACAGGGTAGAGACCCAGTACTTC. The encoded protein is CASGRDRVETQYF. J is TRBJ2-5 and V is TRBV12-5; 7 bases are shared with TRBD1. Germline V lookup: CDR1 LGHNT, CDR2 FRNRAP. This CDR3 is built from 13 residues. The V segment lost 5 bases and the J segment 4 bases; nucleotides outside the gene matches: 4.